Listed below are T cell receptor beta chains from one sample, sequenced in a study of blood T cell repertoires in COVID-19. The data were produced by immunoSEQ multiplex PCR, yet TCRdb's version contains in-frame clones alone and is incomplete. This table holds hundreds of thousands of clones, around 88% found once. Sequencing used peripheral blood. The source of these receptors is a man at least 80 years old with acute or convalescent COVID-19. The CDR3 runs from the conserved cysteine through the conserved F or W. The order of the fields is clone size, D gene, CDR3 length, J gene, V gene, CDR3 DNA, CDR3 protein. A D gene is named only where the DNA matches it firmly. Expanded clones are given a class, and other clones once, few, many or no size at all.

- TRBD2 15 TRBJ2-1 TRBV27 TGTGCCAGCAGTATGACTAGCATTTCATACAATGAGCAGTTCTTC CASSMTSISYNEQFF
once - 15 TRBJ2-5 TRBV7-3 TGTGCCAGCAGCTTAACAGGGGGTGAGGAAGAGACCCAGTACTTC CASSLTGGEEETQYF
- - 14 TRBJ2-7 TRBV5-1 TGCGCCAGCAGCTTGCCTACTAGCTCCTACGAGCAGTACTTC CASSLPTSSYEQYF
many - 16 TRBJ2-7 TRBV6-6 TGTGCCAGCAGTTATAACGGACAGGGAGGGGCCTACGAGCAGTACTTC CASSYNGQGGAYEQYF
- TRBD1 16 TRBJ2-5 TRBV7-2 TGTGCCAGCAGCGCAGACCGGGACAGGAGGCGAGAGACCCAGTACTTC CASSADRDRRRETQYF
- TRBD1 16 TRBJ1-5 TRBV5-5 TGTGCCAGCAGCTATGGGACAGGGTCTCGCAATCAGCCCCAGCATTTT CASSYGTGSRNQPQHF
- - 13 TRBJ2-7 TRBV11-1 TGTGCCAGCAGCCCGGCAGGGGCCTACGAGCAGTACTTC CASSPAGAYEQYF
- - 12 TRBJ2-1 TRBV3-1/TRBV3-2 TGTGCCAGCAGCCAAGCGGGGGTTGAGCAGTTCTTC CASSQAGVEQFF
- - 14 TRBJ1-2 TRBV5-4 TGTGCCAGCAGCTTGGGGACAGCTAACTATGGCTACACCTTC CASSLGTANYGYTF
- TRBD2 16 TRBJ2-2 TRBV2 TGTGCCAGCAGTTCGACTAGCGGGGGGGTCACCGGGGAGCTGTTTTTT CASSSTSGGVTGELFF
- TRBD1 13 TRBJ2-3 TRBV29-1 TGCAGCGCCTCTAGGACAGGGACAGATACGCAGTATTTT CSASRTGTDTQYF
- TRBD1 15 TRBJ1-3 TRBV6-1 TGTGCCAGCAGTGAGGCCGGGACAGGGGGCGACACCATATATTTT CASSEAGTGGDTIYF
- - 14 TRBJ2-5 TRBV6-5 TGTGCCAGCAGTTACAGTAGCGGCAGAGAGACCCAGTACTTC CASSYSSGRETQYF
- - 15 TRBJ1-3 TRBV19 TGTGCCAGTAGTACCGACAGTGGCTCTGGAAACACCATATATTTT CASSTDSGSGNTIYF
- TRBD1 16 TRBJ2-4 TRBV18 TGTGCCAGCTCACCAGGACAGGGGGCGTTGGGATACATTCAGTACTTC CASSPGQGALGYIQYF
- TRBD2 15 TRBJ2-1 TRBV3-1/TRBV3-2 TGTGCCAGCAGCCAAGGCCTAGCGGGTTACAATGAGCAGTTCTTC CASSQGLAGYNEQFF
- TRBD1 15 TRBJ2-5 TRBV7-9 TGTGCCAGCAGCACCCGGGACAGGGAGTTGGAGACCCAGTACTTC CASSTRDRELETQYF
- - 15 TRBJ1-2 TRBV6-6 TGTGCCAGCAGTTACGATTTGGAGGACGGAATTTATTACACCTTC CASSYDLEDGIYYTF
- - 15 TRBJ1-2 TRBV18 TGTGCCAGCTCATCGCAGAGACAGCTAAACTATGGCTACACCTTC CASSSQRQLNYGYTF
- - 15 TRBJ1-4 TRBV19 TGTGCCAGTAGTATAGGTCCGGCAACTAATGAAAAACTGTTTTTT CASSIGPATNEKLFF
- TRBD1 13 TRBJ2-3 TRBV7-9 TGTGCCAGCAATGGACAGGGATTGGATACGCAGTATTTT CASNGQGLDTQYF
- - 13 TRBJ1-1 TRBV19 TGTGCCAGTAGTACCACTATGAACACTGAAGCTTTCTTT CASSTTMNTEAFF
- TRBD2 16 TRBJ2-7 TRBV7-2 TGTGCCAGCAGCGCAAACCTAGCGGTCCTCTCCTACGAGCAGTACTTC CASSANLAVLSYEQYF
- - 12 TRBJ1-1 TRBV6-2/TRBV6-3 TGTGCCAGCAGTTACCCCGCCTTCGGAGCTTTCTTT CASSYPAFGAFF
- TRBD2 16 TRBJ2-5 TRBV6-5 TGTGCCAGCAGTTACTCCGGGACTAGCCTAGTGGAGACCCAGTACTTC CASSYSGTSLVETQYF
- TRBD1 13 TRBJ1-6 TRBV11-2 TGTGCCAGCAGCTTAACCCTGACAGGGAATCTCCACTTT CASSLTLTGNLHF
- TRBD1 16 TRBJ1-1 TRBV5-6 TGTGCCAGCAGCTTGGCCAAGACAGGGGAGAACACTGAAGCTTTCTTT CASSLAKTGENTEAFF
- TRBD1 13 TRBJ1-1 TRBV5-1 TGCGCCAGCAGCTTGGATAGGGACAGGGAAGCTTTCTTT CASSLDRDREAFF
- - 13 TRBJ2-2 TRBV20-1 TGCAGTGCTAGTTTGGTGCGCGGCAGGGAGCTGTTTTTT CSASLVRGRELFF
- TRBD2 16 TRBJ2-1 TRBV18 TGTGCCAGCTCGGGACTAGCGGGGGGCTTCTACAATGAGCAGTTCTTC CASSGLAGGFYNEQFF
- TRBD1 15 TRBJ1-4 TRBV5-1 TGCGCCAGCAGCCTGCCGGGACAGGGAGGAGAAAAACTGTTTTTT CASSLPGQGGEKLFF